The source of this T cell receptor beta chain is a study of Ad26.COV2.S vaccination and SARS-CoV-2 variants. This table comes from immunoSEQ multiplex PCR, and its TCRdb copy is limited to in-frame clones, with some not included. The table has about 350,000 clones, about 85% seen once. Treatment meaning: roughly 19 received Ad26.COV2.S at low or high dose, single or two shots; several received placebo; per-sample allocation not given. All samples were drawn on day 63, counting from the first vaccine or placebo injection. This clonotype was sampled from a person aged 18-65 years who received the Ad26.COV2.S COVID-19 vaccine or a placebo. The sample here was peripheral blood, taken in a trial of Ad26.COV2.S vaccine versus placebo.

CDR3 DNA: TGCGCCAGCAGCCAAGGGAGCGGTTCGAACACCGGGGAGCTGTTTTTT. Amino acid sequence: CASSQGSGSNTGELFF. The chain joins TRBV4-3 to TRBJ2-2; tentative D call: TRBD2 (5 bases). This CDR3 has 16 amino acids. The V gene lost 1 base and the J gene lost 0 bases, with 9 bases spanning the gap. From germline, CDR1 is LGHNA and CDR2 YSLEER.